Following are 9 T cell receptor beta chains from one sample sequenced in a study of T-cell reconstitution after alpha-beta-depleted transplantation in children. The library targeted TCRbeta and was prepared with unique molecular identifiers. TCRdb reanalysed the PCR reads using MiXCR and keeps one entry per CDR3 protein. The sample records 100,000 to 120,000 distinct CDR3 sequences, around 10% being singletons. Sequencing used PBMCs from the stem cell graft donor, obtained from the stem cell graft. All receptors come from a human donor who donated a stem cell graft to a child with acute lymphoblastic leukemia.

This clonotype was seen at least ten times. V is TRBV7-9 and J is TRBJ2-1; D is unresolved. CDR3 length equals 17 residues. Trimming shortened V by 3 bases and J by 0 bases, and 15 bases separated the two germline ends. The germline gives CDR1 SEHNR, CDR2 FQNEAQ (reference sequence). Written as DNA, the CDR3 is TGTGCCAGCAGCTTGGGGTCAGGTCCGTTCTCCTACAATGAGCAGTTCTTC. It specifies CASSLGSGPFSYNEQFF.

At least ten counts were recorded for this clonotype. The chain has TRBV15 and TRBJ2-3, with D perhaps being TRBD1 or TRBD2 (5 bases each). This CDR3 contains 15 residues. The germline V gene has CDR1 LNHNV and CDR2 YYDKDF (reference sequence). V lost 0 bases and J lost 3, with 10 bases in between. The CDR3 DNA follows: TGTGCCACCAGCAGAGAGGGGGTTGGTACAGATACGCAGTATTTT. It yields the protein CATSREGVGTDTQYF.

This clonotype was seen many times. The DNA for the CDR3 is TGTGCCAGCAGCTCCAGACAGGGGACAAACACTGAAGCTTTCTTT. Protein sequence: CASSSRQGTNTEAFF. This rearrangement joins TRBV7-8 to TRBJ1-1; TRBD1 matches at 8 bases. CDR3 size: 15 residues. The trim removed 4 bases at V and 2 bases at J, leaving 6 bases unmatched. In germline, CDR1 is SGHVS, CDR2 FQNEAQ.

This clonotype was observed at least ten times. This chain connects TRBV12-3 or TRBV12-4 to TRBJ2-3, with D maybe TRBD1 (6 bases). The length of the CDR3 is 14 residues. Trimming took off 5 bases at V and 4 bases at J, with 13 bases between the two ends. In DNA form, the CDR3 reads TGTGCCAGCAGTACTGGATCAGGGGCAGATACGCAGTATTTT. It codes for CASSTGSGADTQYF.

The rearrangement uses TRBV5-1 and TRBJ2-1; perhaps TRBD2 as D (6 bases). Germline CDR1 is SGHRS and CDR2 is YFSETQ. This CDR3 comprises 15 residues. V lost 7 bases and J 4 bases, leaving 18 bases between the germline ends. The CDR3 coding sequence is TGCGCCAGCGGCCTGGAGGCGGGGCGTTACAATGAGCAGTTCTTC. Translated: CASGLEAGRYNEQFF.

Many counts were recorded for this clonotype. The chain recombines TRBV9 with TRBJ1-1, with TRBD1 matching 7 bases. Germline V gene data show CDR1 as SGDLS and CDR2 as YYNGEE. The CDR3 totals 18 residues. The V gene end was trimmed by 3 bases and the J gene end by 5 bases; junction bases not matched to a gene: 19. CDR3 in DNA: TGTGCCAGCAGCGATCCAGACAGGGCCTACTCAGGGGTGACTGAAGCTTTCTTT. This sequence encodes CASSDPDRAYSGVTEAFF.

This clonotype was seen a single time. Given a much more abundant clone one base away, this may be a read error. The chain carries TRBV6-2 or TRBV6-3 and TRBJ1-4; 7 bases line up with TRBD1. Germline assignment: CDR1 MNHEY and CDR2 SVGEGT. CDR3 length: 13 residues. In DNA form, the CDR3 reads TGTGCCAGCGGTTACCAGCACAGGGGCGAACTGTTTTTT. Its protein is CASGYQHRGELFF.

Many counts were recorded for this clonotype. CDR3 protein: CASSLAPLDTQYF. The CDR3 nucleotides read TGCGCCAGCAGCTTGGCCCCTTTAGATACGCAGTATTTT. The chain has TRBV5-1 and TRBJ2-3, with D hard to call. The V and J ends lost 0 bases and 5 bases respectively, with 7 bases between them. This CDR3 region has 13 residues. Germline values: CDR1 SGHRS, CDR2 YFSETQ.

This clonotype came up many times. J is TRBJ1-2 and V is TRBV5-1; TRBD1 is a possible D gene (5 bases). Trimming left V 0 bases short and J 4 bases short, with 10 bases between. The CDR3 length is 14 residues. CDR1 and CDR2 from the germline V gene are SGHRS and YFSETQ. CDR3 in amino acids: CASSLAPGSYGYTF. CDR3 sequence (DNA): TGCGCCAGCAGCTTGGCCCCAGGGAGCTATGGCTACACCTTC.